The 18 T cell receptor beta chains in this list originate from one sample, sequenced in a study of cytomegalovirus exposure and HLA in healthy donors. The table came from immunoSEQ multiplex PCR; TCRdb's copy has only in-frame clones and leaves some out. The sample has 150,000 to 200,000 clones, 85% seen once. The sequenced sample consisted of PBMCs. These receptors were taken from a man aged 18 to 29 in good health and CMV-seropositive.

The V call is TRBV6-1, the J call TRBJ1-6; D unresolved. The ends were cut back, 4 bases at V and 7 bases at J, with 14 bases in the middle. Germline V gives CDR1 MNHNS, CDR2 SASEGT. The CDR3 is 15 residues long. The CDR3 nucleotides read TGTGCCAGCAGTGGCGGCAGTTTGATAAATTCACCCCTCCACTTT. Translated: CASSGGSLINSPLHF.

This clone was counted a single time. This rearrangement joins TRBV11-3 to TRBJ2-7, with D possibly being TRBD1 (5 bases). Germline V CDR1 and CDR2: SGHNT, YENEEA. The CDR3 totals 15 residues. Deletions cut 1 base from V and 0 bases from J, with 10 bases between. Here the CDR3 DNA reads TGTGCCAGCAGCTTAGGAATAAGGGGCTCCTACGAGCAGTACTTC. The encoded protein is CASSLGIRGSYEQYF. Full variable domain (missing parts from reference TRBV11-3 and TRBJ2-7): EAGVVQSPRYKIIEKKQPVAFWCNPISGHNTLYWYLQNLGQGPELLIRYENEEAVDDSQLPKDRFSAERLKGVDSTLKIQPAELGDSAVYLCASSLGIRGSYEQYFGPGTRLTVT.

The rearrangement uses TRBV5-1 and TRBJ1-1, with D uncertain. Germline V CDR1 and CDR2: SGHRS, YFSETQ. V lost 0 bases and J lost 3, with 12 bases in between. This CDR3 spans 15 amino acids. This chain's CDR3 is CASSLDASGYTEAFF. The CDR3 DNA follows: TGCGCCAGCAGCTTGGACGCCAGCGGATACACTGAAGCTTTCTTT.

The chain employs TRBV4-1 and TRBJ2-1; 14 bases are shared with TRBD2. Germline lookup yields CDR1 MGHRA and CDR2 YSYEKL. The CDR3 spans 20 residues. V trimming: 8 bases; J trimming: 0 bases; junction bases outside the gene matches: 15. DNA for the CDR3: TGCGCCAGCCGGGGATCGGGACTAGCGGGGGAGTCGAGCTCCTACAATGAGCAGTTCTTC. Its translation: CASRGSGLAGESSSYNEQFF.

CDR3 sequence: CAWSAIRTGGDYTF. CDR3 in DNA: TGTGCCTGGAGTGCGATTCGGACAGGGGGGGACTACACCTTC. This chain links TRBV30 with TRBJ1-2; 10 bases agree with TRBD1. CDR1 is GTSNPN, CDR2 SVGIG, per germline (reference sequence). The V segment lost 1 base and the J segment 10 bases; nucleotides outside the gene matches: 9. This CDR3 is 14 amino acids long.

V gene TRBV6-6 combines with J gene TRBJ2-7; 7 bases map to TRBD2. Germline CDR1 reads MNHNY; CDR2 reads SVGAGI (reference sequence). This CDR3 comprises 14 residues. J lost 6 bases, V lost 6 bases, and 11 bases had no gene match. CDR3 amino acids: CASSRRGGDSEQYF. In DNA, the CDR3 is TGTGCCAGCAGCCGCCGGGGAGGGGATTCCGAGCAGTACTTC.

The chain links TRBV11-2 to TRBJ2-7; TRBD2 agrees at 10 bases. V lost 1 base, J lost 4 bases, and 7 bases stayed unmatched. From germline, CDR1 is SGHAT and CDR2 FQNNGV. CDR3 length equals 16 residues. CDR3 sequence reads: CASSLGSGGNLYEQYF. The CDR3 bases are TGTGCCAGCAGCTTAGGTAGCGGGGGGAACCTATACGAGCAGTACTTC.

The rearrangement uses TRBV6-5 and TRBJ1-1; no definite D call. This CDR3 spans 16 amino acids. CDR1 and CDR2 from the germline V gene are MNHEY and SVGAGI. Between the trimmed V and J ends, which lost 0 bases and 0 bases, there was a span of 11 bases. CDR3 bases: TGTGCCAGCAGTTACTCGCGGGATACCATGAACACTGAAGCTTTCTTT. Protein product: CASSYSRDTMNTEAFF.

The table lists this clone with a count of one. The conserved phenylalanine or tryptophan normally closing the CDR3 is absent here, so this likely arose from a read error. It is unclear where the CDR3 begins or ends on the DNA, so no DNA is shown, and the CDR3 is as TCRdb lists it. The chain employs TRBV11-3 and TRBJ2-7; whether TRBD1, the table's D call, matches the DNA was not checked. Germline CDR1 and CDR2: SGHNT and YENEEA. The CDR3 region is 10 residues in length, termini included. CDR3 region: CASSSRDTQL.

This sequence joins TRBV18 and TRBJ2-7, with 15 bases that match TRBD2. The CDR3 has 21 residues. CDR1 is KGHSH, CDR2 LQKENI, per germline. Germline trimming cut 0 bases from V and 2 bases from J; bases unmatched to any gene: 14. The CDR3 spells CASSPPVGQGTSGRTPYEQYF. CDR3 DNA sequence: TGTGCCAGCTCACCACCCGTAGGGCAGGGGACTAGCGGGAGGACCCCCTACGAGCAGTACTTC.

This chain links TRBV27 with TRBJ2-1, with 9 positions matching TRBD2. Trimming removed 5 bases from V and 10 bases from J; junction bases left unmatched: 9. The germline gives CDR1 MNHEY, CDR2 SMNVEV (reference sequence). The CDR3 is made up of 14 amino acids. The chain's CDR3 is CASSQAGGPWEQFF. CDR3 bases: TGTGCCAGCAGTCAGGCGGGAGGGCCGTGGGAGCAGTTCTTC.

The rearrangement joins TRBV6-1 to TRBJ2-2; 7 nucleotides agree with TRBD1. Germline loops: CDR1 MNHNS, CDR2 SASEGT. V lost 6 bases, J lost 6 bases, and 7 bases stayed unmatched. This CDR3 is 14 amino acids long. The CDR3 region has the DNA TGTGCCAGCAGGGACAGGACTCGACCCGGGGAGCTGTTTTTT. The encoded protein is CASRDRTRPGELFF.

This clone has only a few counts. The chain links TRBV7-3 to TRBJ1-1, with 9 bases lining up with TRBD1. J lost 0 bases, V lost 5 bases, and 7 bases had no gene match. This CDR3 is 16 amino acids long. Germline V gene sequence: CDR1 SGHTA, CDR2 FQGTGA. In DNA form, the CDR3 reads TGTGCCAGCAGCCCCGGGACAGGGCTCATGAACACTGAAGCTTTCTTT. It yields the protein CASSPGTGLMNTEAFF.

The genes are TRBV27 and TRBJ1-2, with TRBD1 matching 10 bases. The CDR3 contains 14 residues. The V segment lost 2 bases and the J segment 6 bases; nucleotides outside the gene matches: 3. Germline V gene sequence: CDR1 MNHEY, CDR2 SMNVEV (reference sequence). DNA for the CDR3: TGTGCCAGCAGTTTAGGGACAGGGGCCAATGGCTACACCTTC. Protein product: CASSLGTGANGYTF.

The gene calls are TRBV4-2 and TRBJ2-7, with unresolved D. Trimming cost V 0 bases and J 5 bases, with 8 bases left between them. CDR1 is LGHNA and CDR2 is YNFKEQ in the germline V gene. The CDR3 length is 13 residues. The CDR3 DNA is TGTGCCAGCAGCCAAGAACAGTTTAACGAGCAGTACTTC. Translated, it gives CASSQEQFNEQYF.

The CDR3: CASSLTNYGYTF. The CDR3 coding sequence is TGTGCCAGCAGCCTTACTAACTATGGCTACACCTTC. The chain has TRBV11-2 and TRBJ1-2; unclear D gene. With 5 bases removed from V and 0 bases from J, the gap between germline ends came to 4 bases. From germline, CDR1 is SGHAT and CDR2 FQNNGV. The CDR3 length is 12 residues. Filled out from reference TRBV11-2 and TRBJ1-2, the complete variable domain reads EAGVAQSPRYKIIEKRQSVAFWCNPISGHATLYWYQQILGQGPKLLIQFQNNGVVDDSQLPKDRFSAERLKGVDSTLKIQPAKLEDSAVYLCASSLTNYGYTFGSGTRLTVV.

Here the CDR3 DNA reads TGTGCCAGCAGCTTGTCGGGGGAGTGGGTTTTCGGGAACACTGAAGCTTTCTTT. The encoded protein is CASSLSGEWVFGNTEAFF. The chain is built from TRBV5-6 and TRBJ1-1, with a possible D match to TRBD1 (5 bases). This CDR3 region has 18 residues. In germline, CDR1 is SGHDT, CDR2 YYEEEE. V was cut by 1 base and J by 1 base, with 20 bases left in between.

On this clone itself: Other DNA sequences from this sample encode an identical CDR3 as well. The rearrangement links TRBV28 to TRBJ1-5; TRBD1 might be the D (6 bases). Germline V CDR1 and CDR2: MDHEN, SYDVKM. Between the trimmed V and J ends, which lost 5 bases and 0 bases, there was a span of 8 bases. The CDR3 totals 14 residues. The CDR3 here is CASSIQGSNQPQHF. CDR3 sequence (DNA): TGTGCCAGCAGTATACAGGGTAGCAATCAGCCCCAGCATTTT.